Each of the 31 T cell receptor beta chains below was sequenced from the same sample in a study of beta chain features in type 1 diabetes. Findings and limits, study-wide: A moderate, significant TCRB CDR3 shortening appeared in type 1 diabetes across four CD4+ subsets.

These receptors are not linked to any known antigen. As every portion of the isolated RNA was reverse transcribed, the sequencing read expressed TCRB transcripts. Assay used: immunoSEQ multiplex PCR; TCRdb lists only in-frame clones, some missing. This sample yields about 660,000 clones, of which around an eighth are seen a single time; 0.035% to 0.04% belongs to the top ten. Sequencing was performed on naive CD4+ T cells from blood. All receptors come from a young man with type 1 diabetes.

The sample holds a few counts of this clone. The junction shows a germline mismatch at one end, possibly a read error. This chain uses TRBV7-7 with TRBJ2-5; TRBD1 agrees at 8 bases. CDR3 length equals 13 residues. CDR1 and CDR2 (germline): SSHAT, FNYEAQ (reference sequence). The CDR3 loop reads CASSLGDRETQYF. The CDR3 nucleotides are TGTGCTAGCAGCTTAGGGGACAGGGAGACCCAGTACTTC.

The CDR3 DNA is TGTGCCATCAGTGTTCCTAACGGGGGATACGAGCAGTACTTC. Amino acid sequence: CAISVPNGGYEQYF. The J gene is TRBJ2-7, the V gene TRBV10-3; TRBD2 is a possible D gene (6 bases). The CDR3 loop spans 14 amino acids. Germline CDR1 and CDR2: ENHRY and SYGVKD. V was clipped by 4 bases and J by 4 bases, with 14 bases between them.

The DNA of the CDR3 is TGTGCCAGCAGCCAAGGGAGTAACACCGGGGAGCTGTTTTTT. This gives the protein CASSQGSNTGELFF. The gene calls are TRBV4-2 and TRBJ2-2, with unresolved D. V lost 1 base and J 2 bases, leaving 5 bases between the germline ends. The CDR3 has 14 amino acids. Germline V lookup: CDR1 LGHNA, CDR2 YNFKEQ.

J is TRBJ2-1 and V is TRBV7-9; 10 bases line up with TRBD2. The junction had 13 bases not matched to a gene; V was cut back by 11 bases and J by 6 bases. The germline V gene encodes CDR1 SEHNR and CDR2 FQNEAQ (reference sequence). The length of the CDR3 is 15 residues. The CDR3 DNA sequence: TGTGCCCCCTCCCAGCGGGGGGGCCCAAGCAATGAGCAGTTCTTC. This codes for CAPSQRGGPSNEQFF.

V is TRBV9 and J is TRBJ1-2, with D hard to call. Per germline, CDR1 SGDLS and CDR2 YYNGEE. Trimming took 0 bases from V and 2 from J, leaving 8 bases between them. This CDR3 region has 14 residues. CDR3 nucleotides: TGTGCCAGCAGCGTAGTTGGAAGAAACTATGGCTACACCTTC. Translation: CASSVVGRNYGYTF.

A few counts support this clone. The chain links TRBV18 to TRBJ2-5; D gene unclear. The V gene's germline CDR1 is KGHSH and CDR2 LQKENI. CDR3 length equals 15 residues. V lost 3 bases, J lost 3 bases, and 14 bases lay in between. CDR3 sequence: CASSPPELREETQYF. Here the CDR3 DNA reads TGTGCCAGCTCACCCCCAGAGCTCAGAGAAGAGACCCAGTACTTC.

Details on this clone: This same CDR3 is encoded by further DNA sequences in the sample. The gene calls are TRBV27 and TRBJ1-1, with D possibly TRBD1 on 6 matching bases. The germline gives CDR1 MNHEY, CDR2 SMNVEV (reference sequence). Trimming shortened V by 5 bases and J by 1 base, and 14 bases separated the two germline ends. The CDR3 is made up of 15 amino acids. CDR3 in DNA: TGTGCCAGCAGTCCGCTCGGACAGCAGAACACTGAAGCTTTCTTT. It yields the protein CASSPLGQQNTEAFF.

This clone was seen a few times. CDR3 protein: CASTISGRSGELFF. CDR3 in DNA: TGTGCCAGTACCATTAGCGGGAGATCCGGGGAGCTGTTTTTT. The chain joins TRBV19 to TRBJ2-2; 9 bases fit TRBD2. The CDR3 covers 14 residues. Germline-derived CDR1 and CDR2 are LNHDA and SQIVND (reference sequence). The J segment lost 6 bases and the V segment lost 7 bases, leaving 6 bases of the junction unmatched.

V is TRBV6-5 and J is TRBJ2-6; D is ambiguous. Germline V gene lookup returns CDR1 MNHEY and CDR2 SVGAGI. Deletions cut 2 bases from V and 3 bases from J, with 8 bases between. This CDR3 contains 15 residues. The CDR3 DNA reads as TGTGCCAGCAGTTACGCCCCAGTTGGGGCCAACGTCCTGACTTTC. Translation gives CASSYAPVGANVLTF.

This clone was counted a few times. This chain uses TRBV25-1 with TRBJ2-7; no clear D. The CDR3 runs to 12 residues. Deletions cut 3 bases from V and 13 bases from J, with 16 bases between. Per the germline V gene, CDR1 is MGHDK and CDR2 is SYGVNS. This CDR3 is CASSDPGRRGYF. The CDR3 bases are TGTGCCAGCAGTGACCCTGGGCGAAGAGGATACTTC.

This clone has more than one count but fewer than ten. The chain joins TRBV5-1 to TRBJ2-1; D might be TRBD1 (5 bases). V lost 6 bases and J lost 0, with 10 bases in between. The germline CDR1 and CDR2 sequences are SGHRS and YFSETQ. This CDR3 region has 14 residues. The CDR3 DNA follows: TGCGCCAGCACCGCGGACAACTCCTACAATGAGCAGTTCTTC. Amino acid sequence: CASTADNSYNEQFF.

The chain employs TRBV6-5 and TRBJ2-2, with 10 bases that match TRBD1. Per the germline V gene, CDR1 is MNHEY and CDR2 is SVGAGI. With 7 bases clipped from V and 6 bases from J, the junction kept 5 bases outside the gene matches. The CDR3 sequence is 14 residues long. The CDR3 DNA reads as TGTGCCAGCATGTGGGACAGGGGCGCCGGGGAGCTGTTTTTT. Protein sequence: CASMWDRGAGELFF.

This clone has just a few counts. J is TRBJ1-5 and V is TRBV6-5, with 7 bases fitting TRBD1. This CDR3 is 13 amino acids long. With 8 bases clipped from V and 1 base from J, the junction kept 2 bases outside the gene matches. Germline CDR1 and CDR2: MNHEY and SVGAGI. CDR3 sequence: CASRDSSNQPQHF. The CDR3, as DNA: TGTGCCAGCCGGGACAGCAGCAATCAGCCCCAGCATTTT.

This clone turned up a few times. The chain joins TRBV27 to TRBJ1-4; the match to TRBD1 covers 7 bases. CDR1 MNHEY and CDR2 SMNVEV come from the germline V gene (reference sequence). The CDR3 sequence is 16 residues long. J gave up 2 bases and V 3 bases, and 6 bases lay outside the gene matches. The CDR3 sequence: CASSLYQGETNEKLFF. CDR3 in DNA: TGTGCCAGCAGTTTGTACCAGGGGGAGACTAATGAAAAACTGTTTTTT.

On this clone: This CDR3 is also generated by other DNA sequences in the sample. The chain couples TRBV30 to TRBJ2-3; D gene unclear. This CDR3 contains 12 residues. The germline gives CDR1 GTSNPN, CDR2 SVGIG (reference sequence). Trimming left V 2 bases short and J 1 base short, with 4 bases between. The CDR3 sequence is CAWSRGTDTQYF. The CDR3 DNA sequence: TGTGCCTGGAGTCGTGGCACAGATACGCAGTATTTT.

V gene TRBV29-1 combines with J gene TRBJ2-1; D is uncertain. Trimming stripped 1 base from V and 7 bases from J, with 5 bases between. The length of the CDR3 is 11 residues. Germline lookup yields CDR1 SQVTM and CDR2 ANQGSEA. The CDR3 spells CSVEGQNEQFF. The DNA of the CDR3 is TGCAGCGTTGAAGGCCAAAATGAGCAGTTCTTC.

The V call is TRBV4-2, the J call TRBJ2-3; D is uncertain. The germline CDR1 and CDR2 sequences are LGHNA and YNFKEQ. The V and J ends lost 1 base and 0 bases respectively, with 2 bases between them. The CDR3 is made up of 13 amino acids. The DNA of the CDR3 is TGTGCCAGCAGCCAAGGGAGCACAGATACGCAGTATTTT. Protein sequence: CASSQGSTDTQYF.

The V call is TRBV21-1, the J call TRBJ2-2; the table's D call, TRBD1, was not checked against the DNA. TRBV21-1 is assigned pseudogene status. The CDR3 extends over 14 amino acids. For the CDR3, the DNA is TGTGCCAGAAGACGACCAGGGGTCACCGGGGAGCTGTTTTTT. Amino acids: CARRRPGVTGELFF.

This clone has just a few counts. The chain carries TRBV6-5 and TRBJ1-1; no firm D call. The CDR3 extends over 15 amino acids. Trimming pared 8 bases from V and 3 bases from J, leaving 19 bases between. Germline-derived CDR1 and CDR2 are MNHEY and SVGAGI. The CDR3 here is CASVRTWGRYTEAFF. The CDR3 DNA follows: TGTGCCAGCGTTCGTACCTGGGGTAGGTACACTGAAGCTTTCTTT.

This clone was counted between two and nine times. The V and J genes are TRBV7-2 and TRBJ2-3; 16 bases align to TRBD2. Germline assignment: CDR1 SGHTA and CDR2 FQGNSA. The trim removed 4 bases at V and 2 bases at J, leaving 9 bases unmatched. This CDR3 is 19 amino acids long. The CDR3 sequence: CASSSTGTSGGAHTDTQYF. The CDR3 nucleotides read TGTGCCAGCAGCTCCACCGGGACTAGCGGGGGGGCACACACAGATACGCAGTATTTT.

A few counts support this clone. The chain has TRBV9 and TRBJ1-2; D is possibly TRBD1 (6 bases). The CDR3 loop spans 13 amino acids. Trimming left V 4 bases short and J 6 bases short, with 13 bases between. Germline V gene data show CDR1 as SGDLS and CDR2 as YYNGEE. The DNA for the CDR3 is TGTGCCAGCAGCCTAACAGGGTATGATGGCTACACCTTC. This sequence encodes CASSLTGYDGYTF.

This clone was seen a handful of times. The genes are TRBV30 and TRBJ1-1; a possible D gene is TRBD1 (5 bases). Looked up from germline, CDR1 is GTSNPN and CDR2 is SVGIG (reference sequence). The CDR3 totals 13 residues. V gave up 3 bases and J gave up 4 bases, with 12 bases separating them. CDR3 coding DNA: TGTGCCTGGAGGCAGGGATACGGCACTGAAGCTTTCTTT. Translating it yields CAWRQGYGTEAFF.

This rearrangement joins TRBV19 to TRBJ1-1, with D possibly being TRBD1 (6 bases). V was trimmed by 6 bases and J by 5 bases, leaving 22 bases between them. The CDR3 runs 16 residues. The germline V gene has CDR1 LNHDA and CDR2 SQIVND (reference sequence). The CDR3 protein is CASSPIGGAGGTEAFF. CDR3 in DNA: TGTGCCAGTAGCCCCATCGGGGGGGCTGGAGGAACTGAAGCTTTCTTT. The full variable domain, in which reference TRBV19 and TRBJ1-1 provide the parts outside the CDR3, is DGGITQSPKYLFRKEGQNVTLSCEQNLNHDAMYWYRQDPGQGLRLIYYSQIVNDFQKGDIAEGYSVSREKKESFPLTVTSAQKNPTAFYLCASSPIGGAGGTEAFFGQGTRLTVV.

This clone was seen a handful of times. V and J are TRBV30 and TRBJ2-1; 9 bases align to TRBD2. The CDR3 is made up of 19 amino acids. With 0 bases clipped from V and 7 bases from J, the junction kept 19 bases outside the gene matches. Germline V CDR1 and CDR2: GTSNPN, SVGIG (reference sequence). The CDR3 is CAWSVTRTSLSGSGNEQFF. For the CDR3, the DNA is TGTGCCTGGAGTGTAACCCGAACTTCCCTTAGCGGGAGCGGGAATGAGCAGTTCTTC.

The rearrangement uses TRBV4-1 and TRBJ1-1; D gene unclear. Germline CDR1 is MGHRA and CDR2 is YSYEKL. The CDR3 spans 15 residues. Trimming shortened V by 2 bases and J by 0 bases, and 10 bases separated the two germline ends. The CDR3, as DNA: TGCGCCAGCAGCCAATTTGGGGATATGAACACTGAAGCTTTCTTT. Translation gives CASSQFGDMNTEAFF.

This chain uses TRBV11-3 with TRBJ2-1; 7 bases line up with TRBD2. There are 14 residues in the CDR3. From germline, CDR1 is SGHNT and CDR2 YENEEA. The J segment lost 8 bases and the V segment lost 5 bases, leaving 9 bases of the junction unmatched. CDR3 in DNA: TGTGCCAGCAGCCCCCAGCGGGATATGTATGAGCAGTTCTTC. Amino acid sequence: CASSPQRDMYEQFF.

A few counts support this clone. The genes are TRBV7-2 and TRBJ2-5; the match to TRBD2 covers 10 bases. The CDR3 spans 17 residues. The J segment lost 4 bases and the V segment lost 3 bases, leaving 11 bases of the junction unmatched. Germline CDR1 reads SGHTA; CDR2 reads FQGNSA. CDR3: CASSLLAGEGRGETQYF. DNA for the CDR3: TGTGCCAGCAGCTTGCTAGCGGGAGAGGGGAGGGGAGAGACCCAGTACTTC.

The chain joins TRBV7-2 to TRBJ1-1; D is unclear. With 1 base removed from V and 4 bases from J, the gap between germline ends came to 13 bases. The CDR3 is 15 amino acids. Germline lookup yields CDR1 SGHTA and CDR2 FQGNSA. The CDR3 loop reads CASSLVWEPSTEAFF. The CDR3 nucleotides are TGTGCCAGCAGCTTAGTCTGGGAGCCTAGCACTGAAGCTTTCTTT.

Written as DNA, the CDR3 is TGCGCCAGCAATCCTACCAGGGGGATTGAAAGAAATGAGCAGTTCTTC. Amino acid sequence: CASNPTRGIERNEQFF. The genes are TRBV23-1 and TRBJ2-1; 7 nucleotides agree with TRBD1. TRBV23-1 is reported as an ORF; its role is uncertain. V shed 7 bases and J 7 bases; nucleotides not matched to a gene: 16. The length of the CDR3 is 16 residues.

The chain links TRBV11-2 to TRBJ2-3; 8 bases map to TRBD1. CDR3 size: 15 residues. After removal of 3 bases from V and 1 base from J, the junction contained 3 bases not matched to a gene. Germline V gives CDR1 SGHAT, CDR2 FQNNGV. The CDR3 loop reads CASSFDRGRTDTQYF. The CDR3 region has the DNA TGTGCCAGCAGCTTCGACAGGGGACGCACAGATACGCAGTATTTT.

The rearrangement uses TRBV2 and TRBJ2-1; 10 bases align to TRBD2. The germline gives CDR1 SNHLY, CDR2 FYNNEI. V shed 4 bases, J shed 9 bases, and the junction held 9 bases outside the gene matches. CDR3 length equals 15 residues. The CDR3 reads CASSGRLAGVSEQFF. CDR3 sequence (DNA): TGTGCCAGCAGTGGACGGCTAGCGGGAGTTAGTGAGCAGTTCTTC.